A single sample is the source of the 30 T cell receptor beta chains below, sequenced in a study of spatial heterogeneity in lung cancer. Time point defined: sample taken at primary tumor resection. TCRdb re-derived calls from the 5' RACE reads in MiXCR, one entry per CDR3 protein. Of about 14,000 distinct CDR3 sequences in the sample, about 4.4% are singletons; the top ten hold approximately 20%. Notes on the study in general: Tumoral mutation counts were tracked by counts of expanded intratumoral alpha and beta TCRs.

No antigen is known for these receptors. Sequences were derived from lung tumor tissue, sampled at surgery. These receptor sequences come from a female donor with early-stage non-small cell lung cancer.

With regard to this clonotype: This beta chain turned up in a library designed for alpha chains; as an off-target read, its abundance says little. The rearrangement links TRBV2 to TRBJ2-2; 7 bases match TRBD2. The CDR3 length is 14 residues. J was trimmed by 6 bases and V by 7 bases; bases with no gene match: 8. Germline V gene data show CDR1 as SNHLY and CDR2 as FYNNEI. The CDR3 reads CASIGLVLAGELFF. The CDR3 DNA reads TGTGCCAGCATCGGACTAGTGTTAGCCGGGGAGCTGTTTTTT.

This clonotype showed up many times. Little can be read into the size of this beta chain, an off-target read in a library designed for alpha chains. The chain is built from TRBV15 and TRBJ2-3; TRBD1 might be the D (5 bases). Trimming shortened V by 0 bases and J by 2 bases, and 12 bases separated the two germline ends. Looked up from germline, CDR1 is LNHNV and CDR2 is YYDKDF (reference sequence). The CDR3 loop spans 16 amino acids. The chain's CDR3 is CATSREKDRFTDTQYF. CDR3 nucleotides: TGTGCCACCAGCAGAGAGAAAGACAGATTCACAGATACGCAGTATTTT.

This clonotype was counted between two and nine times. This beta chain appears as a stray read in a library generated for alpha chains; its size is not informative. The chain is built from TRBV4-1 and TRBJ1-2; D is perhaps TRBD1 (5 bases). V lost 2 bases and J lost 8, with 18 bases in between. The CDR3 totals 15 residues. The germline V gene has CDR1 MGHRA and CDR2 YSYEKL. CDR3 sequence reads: CASSQRDRGLGGYTF. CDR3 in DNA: TGCGCCAGCAGCCAAAGGGATAGGGGCCTGGGGGGCTACACCTTC.

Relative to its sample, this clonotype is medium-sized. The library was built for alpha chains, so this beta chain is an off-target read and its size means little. CDR3 amino acids: CASSLQGSNEKLFF. As DNA, the CDR3 is TGCGCCAGCAGCCTGCAGGGTTCTAATGAAAAACTGTTTTTT. The genes are TRBV5-1 and TRBJ1-4, with D possibly being TRBD1 (5 bases). The CDR3 is 14 residues long. V was clipped by 4 bases and J by 3 bases, with 10 bases between them. CDR1 is SGHRS and CDR2 is YFSETQ in the germline V gene.

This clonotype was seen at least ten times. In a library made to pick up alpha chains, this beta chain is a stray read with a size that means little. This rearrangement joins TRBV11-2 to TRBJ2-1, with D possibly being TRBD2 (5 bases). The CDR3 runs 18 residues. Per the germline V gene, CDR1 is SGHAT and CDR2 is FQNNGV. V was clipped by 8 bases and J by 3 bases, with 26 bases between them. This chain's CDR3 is CASGNPEDFQSLYNEQFF. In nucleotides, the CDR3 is TGTGCCAGCGGAAACCCGGAGGACTTCCAAAGTCTCTACAATGAGCAGTTCTTC.

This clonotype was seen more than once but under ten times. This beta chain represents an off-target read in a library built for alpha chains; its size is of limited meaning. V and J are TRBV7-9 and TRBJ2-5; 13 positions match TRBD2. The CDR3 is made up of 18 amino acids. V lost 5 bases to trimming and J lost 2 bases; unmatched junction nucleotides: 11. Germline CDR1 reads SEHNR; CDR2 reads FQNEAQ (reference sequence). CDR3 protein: CASSTPGLAGSSQETQYF. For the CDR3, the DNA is TGTGCCAGCAGCACTCCGGGACTAGCGGGGTCCTCACAAGAGACCCAGTACTTC.

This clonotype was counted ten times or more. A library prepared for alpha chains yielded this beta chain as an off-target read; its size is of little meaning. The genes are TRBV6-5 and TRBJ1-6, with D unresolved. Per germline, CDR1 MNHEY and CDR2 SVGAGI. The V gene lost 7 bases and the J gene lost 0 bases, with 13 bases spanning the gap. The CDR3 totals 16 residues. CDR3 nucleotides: TGTGCCAGCAAGGAACAGCCCAGCTCCTATAATTCACCCCTCCACTTT. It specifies CASKEQPSSYNSPLHF.

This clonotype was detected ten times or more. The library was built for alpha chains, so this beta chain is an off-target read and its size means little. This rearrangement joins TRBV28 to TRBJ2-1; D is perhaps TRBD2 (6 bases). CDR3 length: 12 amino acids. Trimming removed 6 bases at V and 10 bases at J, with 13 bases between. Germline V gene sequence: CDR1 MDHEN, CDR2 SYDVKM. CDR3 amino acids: CASRTPGREQFF. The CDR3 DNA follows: TGTGCCAGCAGAACCCCAGGGAGGGAGCAGTTCTTC. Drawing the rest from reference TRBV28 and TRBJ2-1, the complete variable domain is DVKVTQSSRYLVKRTGEKVFLECVQDMDHENMFWYRQDPGLGLRLIYFSYDVKMKEKGDIPEGYSVSREKKERFSLILESASTNQTSMYLCASRTPGREQFFGPGTRLTVL.

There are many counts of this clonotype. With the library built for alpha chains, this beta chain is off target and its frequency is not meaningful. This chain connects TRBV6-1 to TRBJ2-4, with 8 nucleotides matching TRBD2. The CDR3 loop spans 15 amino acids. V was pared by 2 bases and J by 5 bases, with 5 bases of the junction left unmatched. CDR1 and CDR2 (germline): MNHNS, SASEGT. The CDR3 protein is CASSEIGGAENIQYF. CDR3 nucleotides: TGTGCCAGCAGTGAAATCGGGGGGGCCGAAAACATTCAGTACTTC.

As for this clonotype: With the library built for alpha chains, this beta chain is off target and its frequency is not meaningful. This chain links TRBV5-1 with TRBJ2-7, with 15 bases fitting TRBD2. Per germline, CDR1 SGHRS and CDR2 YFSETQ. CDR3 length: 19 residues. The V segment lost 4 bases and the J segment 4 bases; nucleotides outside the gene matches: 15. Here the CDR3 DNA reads TGCGCCAGCAGCCCGCTCCCGGGACTAGCGGGGGGCGTCATTTACGAGCAGTACTTC. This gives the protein CASSPLPGLAGGVIYEQYF. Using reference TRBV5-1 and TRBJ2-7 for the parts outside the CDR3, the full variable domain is KAGVTQTPRYLIKTRGQQVTLSCSPISGHRSVSWYQQTPGQGLQFLFEYFSETQRNKGNFPGRFSGRQFSNSRSEMNVSTLELGDSALYLCASSPLPGLAGGVIYEQYFGPGTRLTVT.

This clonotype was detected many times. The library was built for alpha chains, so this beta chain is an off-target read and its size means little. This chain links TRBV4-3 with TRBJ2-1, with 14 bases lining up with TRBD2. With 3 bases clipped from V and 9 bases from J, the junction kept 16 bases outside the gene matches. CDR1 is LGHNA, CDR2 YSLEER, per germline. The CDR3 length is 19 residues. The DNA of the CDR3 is TGCGCCAGCAGCCAGGATGGCCTCGAAGGACTAGCGGGGGGAATTGAGCAGTTCTTC. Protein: CASSQDGLEGLAGGIEQFF.

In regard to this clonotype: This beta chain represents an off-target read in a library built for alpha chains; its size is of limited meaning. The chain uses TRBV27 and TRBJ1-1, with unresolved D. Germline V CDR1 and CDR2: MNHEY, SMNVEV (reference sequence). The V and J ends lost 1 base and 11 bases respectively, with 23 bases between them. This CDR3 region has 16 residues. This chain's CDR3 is CASSLYGPIGGSSAFF. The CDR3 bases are TGTGCCAGCAGTTTATATGGACCGATAGGAGGGAGTTCGGCTTTCTTT.

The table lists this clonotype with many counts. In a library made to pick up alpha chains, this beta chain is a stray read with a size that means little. The CDR3 DNA is TGTGCCAGCACCCGGACCGGGACAGATCAGTTCTTC. It yields the protein CASTRTGTDQFF. The V gene is TRBV7-9, the J gene TRBJ2-1; 7 nucleotides match TRBD1. CDR1 and CDR2 (germline): SEHNR, FQNEAQ (reference sequence). V lost 7 bases and J lost 13; bases outside the gene matches: 10. The CDR3 totals 12 residues.

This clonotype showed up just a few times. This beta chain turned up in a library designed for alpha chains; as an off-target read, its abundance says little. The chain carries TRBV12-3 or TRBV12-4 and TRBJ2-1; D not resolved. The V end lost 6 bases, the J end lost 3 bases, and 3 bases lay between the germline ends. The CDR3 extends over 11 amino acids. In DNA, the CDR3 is TGTGCCAGCAGCTACTACAATGAGCAGTTCTTC. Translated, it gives CASSYYNEQFF.

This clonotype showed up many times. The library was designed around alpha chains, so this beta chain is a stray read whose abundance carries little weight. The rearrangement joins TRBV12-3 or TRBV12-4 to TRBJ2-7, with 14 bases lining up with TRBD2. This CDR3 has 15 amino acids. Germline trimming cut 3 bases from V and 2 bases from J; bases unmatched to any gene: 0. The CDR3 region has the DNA TGTGCCAGCAGTTTGGGACTAGCGGGGGCCTACGAGCAGTACTTC. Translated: CASSLGLAGAYEQYF.

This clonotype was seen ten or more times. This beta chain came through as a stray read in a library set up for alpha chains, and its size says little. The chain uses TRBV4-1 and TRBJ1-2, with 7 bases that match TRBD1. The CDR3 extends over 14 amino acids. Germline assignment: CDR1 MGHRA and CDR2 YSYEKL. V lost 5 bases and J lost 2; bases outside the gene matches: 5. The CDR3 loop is CASSARGENYGYTF. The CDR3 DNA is TGCGCCAGCAGCGCCAGGGGGGAAAACTATGGCTACACCTTC.

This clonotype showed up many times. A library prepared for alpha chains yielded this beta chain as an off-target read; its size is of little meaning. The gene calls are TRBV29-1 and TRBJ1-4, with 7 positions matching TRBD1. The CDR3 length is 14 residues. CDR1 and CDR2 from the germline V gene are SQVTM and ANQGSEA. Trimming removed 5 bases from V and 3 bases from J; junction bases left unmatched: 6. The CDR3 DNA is TGCAGCGTTAAGGGGGCGCGTGCTAATGAAAAACTGTTTTTT. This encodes CSVKGARANEKLFF.

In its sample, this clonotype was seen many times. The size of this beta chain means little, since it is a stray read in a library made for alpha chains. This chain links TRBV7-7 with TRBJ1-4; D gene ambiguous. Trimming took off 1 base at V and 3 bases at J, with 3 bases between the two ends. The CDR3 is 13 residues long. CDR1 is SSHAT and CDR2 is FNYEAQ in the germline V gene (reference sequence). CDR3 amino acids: CASSLGANEKLFF. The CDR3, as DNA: TGTGCCAGCAGCTTAGGGGCTAATGAAAAACTGTTTTTT.

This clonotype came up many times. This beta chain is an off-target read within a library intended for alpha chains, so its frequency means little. The CDR3 sequence: CASSISLAGDNEQFF. The CDR3 bases are TGTGCCAGCAGCATTTCACTAGCGGGGGACAATGAGCAGTTCTTC. The V call is TRBV28, the J call TRBJ2-1; 11 bases fit TRBD2. CDR1 MDHEN and CDR2 SYDVKM come from the germline V gene. The CDR3 extends over 15 amino acids. The trim removed 6 bases at V and 5 bases at J, leaving 6 bases unmatched.

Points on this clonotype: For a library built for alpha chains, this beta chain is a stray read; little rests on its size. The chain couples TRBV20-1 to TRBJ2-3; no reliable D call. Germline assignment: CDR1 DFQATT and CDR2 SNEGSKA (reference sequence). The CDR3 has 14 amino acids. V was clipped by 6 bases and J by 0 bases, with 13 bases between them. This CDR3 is CSAPTSVSTDTQYF. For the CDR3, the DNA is TGCAGTGCGCCGACTTCGGTTAGCACAGATACGCAGTATTTT.

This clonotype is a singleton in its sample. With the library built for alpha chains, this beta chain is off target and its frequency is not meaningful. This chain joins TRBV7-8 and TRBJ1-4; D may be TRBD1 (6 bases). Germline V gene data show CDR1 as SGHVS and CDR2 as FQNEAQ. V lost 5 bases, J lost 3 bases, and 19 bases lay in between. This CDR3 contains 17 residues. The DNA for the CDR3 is TGTGCCAGCAGCCAGCGACAGGTTGTGTCGGCTAATGAAAAACTGTTTTTT. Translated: CASSQRQVVSANEKLFF.

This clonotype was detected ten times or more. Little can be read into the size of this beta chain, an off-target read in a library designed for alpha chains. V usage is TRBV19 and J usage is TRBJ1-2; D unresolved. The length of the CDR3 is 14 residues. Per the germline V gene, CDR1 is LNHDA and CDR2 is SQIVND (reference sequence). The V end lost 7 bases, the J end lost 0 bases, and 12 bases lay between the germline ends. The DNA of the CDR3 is TGTGCCAGTACAAACAGCGCTGCTAACTATGGCTACACCTTC. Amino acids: CASTNSAANYGYTF.

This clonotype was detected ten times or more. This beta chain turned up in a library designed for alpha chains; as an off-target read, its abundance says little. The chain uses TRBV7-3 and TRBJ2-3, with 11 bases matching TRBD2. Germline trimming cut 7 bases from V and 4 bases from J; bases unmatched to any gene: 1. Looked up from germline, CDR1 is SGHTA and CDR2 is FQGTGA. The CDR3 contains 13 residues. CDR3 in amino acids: CASTTSGADTQYF. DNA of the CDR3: TGTGCCAGCACGACTAGCGGGGCAGATACGCAGTATTTT.

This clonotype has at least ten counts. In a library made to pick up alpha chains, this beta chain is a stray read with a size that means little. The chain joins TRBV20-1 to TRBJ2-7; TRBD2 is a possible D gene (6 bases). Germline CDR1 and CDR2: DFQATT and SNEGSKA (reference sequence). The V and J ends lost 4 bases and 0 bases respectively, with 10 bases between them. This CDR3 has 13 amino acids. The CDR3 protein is CSATGTSSYEQYF. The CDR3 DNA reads TGCAGTGCTACCGGGACTTCCTCCTACGAGCAGTACTTC.

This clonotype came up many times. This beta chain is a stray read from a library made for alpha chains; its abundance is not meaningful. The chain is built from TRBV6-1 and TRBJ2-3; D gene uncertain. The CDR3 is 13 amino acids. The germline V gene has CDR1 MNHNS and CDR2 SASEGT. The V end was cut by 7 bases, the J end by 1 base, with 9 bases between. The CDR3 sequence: CASNWQGTDTQYF. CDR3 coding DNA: TGTGCCAGCAACTGGCAAGGCACAGATACGCAGTATTTT.

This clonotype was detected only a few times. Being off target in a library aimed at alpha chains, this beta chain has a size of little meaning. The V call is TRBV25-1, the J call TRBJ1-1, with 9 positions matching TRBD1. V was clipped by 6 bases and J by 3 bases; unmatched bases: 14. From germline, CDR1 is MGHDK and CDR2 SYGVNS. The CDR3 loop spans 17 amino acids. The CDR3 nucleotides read TGTGCCAGCAGCCCCTCCCCGGGACAGGGATTTGACACTGAAGCTTTCTTT. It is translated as CASSPSPGQGFDTEAFF.

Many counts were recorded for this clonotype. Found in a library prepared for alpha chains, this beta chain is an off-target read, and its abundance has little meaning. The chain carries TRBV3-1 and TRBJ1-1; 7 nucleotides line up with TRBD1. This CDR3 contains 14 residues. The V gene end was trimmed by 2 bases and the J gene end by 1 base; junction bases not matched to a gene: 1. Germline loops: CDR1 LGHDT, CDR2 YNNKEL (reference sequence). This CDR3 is CASSQRDRNTEAFF. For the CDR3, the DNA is TGTGCCAGCAGCCAACGGGACAGGAACACTGAAGCTTTCTTT.

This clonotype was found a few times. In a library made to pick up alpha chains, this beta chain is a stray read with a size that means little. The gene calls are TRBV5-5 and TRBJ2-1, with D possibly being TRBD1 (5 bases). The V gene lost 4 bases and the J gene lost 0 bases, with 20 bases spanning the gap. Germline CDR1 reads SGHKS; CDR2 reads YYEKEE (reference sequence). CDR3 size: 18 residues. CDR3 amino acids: CASSPYPQGPSSYNEQFF. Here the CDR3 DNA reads TGTGCCAGCAGCCCCTACCCCCAGGGTCCCAGCTCCTACAATGAGCAGTTCTTC.

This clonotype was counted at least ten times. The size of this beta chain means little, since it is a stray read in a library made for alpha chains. The CDR3 DNA reads TGTGCCAGCAGTTCGAACTCTGGAAACACCATATATTTT. Protein: CASSSNSGNTIYF. This sequence joins TRBV2 and TRBJ1-3; D is unclear. Looked up from germline, CDR1 is SNHLY and CDR2 is FYNNEI. The CDR3 is 13 amino acids. Trimming took 5 bases from V and 0 from J, leaving 5 bases between them.

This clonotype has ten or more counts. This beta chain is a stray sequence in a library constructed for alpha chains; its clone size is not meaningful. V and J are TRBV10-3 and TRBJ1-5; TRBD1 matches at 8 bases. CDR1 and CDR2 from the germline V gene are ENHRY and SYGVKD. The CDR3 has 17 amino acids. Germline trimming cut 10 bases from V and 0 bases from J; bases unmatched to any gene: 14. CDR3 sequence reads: CATHNPGQDDSNQPQHF. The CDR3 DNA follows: TGTGCCACACACAATCCGGGACAGGATGATAGCAATCAGCCCCAGCATTTT.